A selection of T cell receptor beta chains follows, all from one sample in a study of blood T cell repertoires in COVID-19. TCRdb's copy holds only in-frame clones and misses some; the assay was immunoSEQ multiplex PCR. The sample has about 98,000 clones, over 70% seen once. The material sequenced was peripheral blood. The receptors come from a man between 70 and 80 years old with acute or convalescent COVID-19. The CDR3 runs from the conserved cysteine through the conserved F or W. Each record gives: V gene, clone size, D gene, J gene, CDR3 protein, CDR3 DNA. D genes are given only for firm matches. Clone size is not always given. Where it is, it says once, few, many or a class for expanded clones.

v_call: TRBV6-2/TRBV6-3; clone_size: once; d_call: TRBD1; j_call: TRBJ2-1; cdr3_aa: CASTPSGGYNEQFF; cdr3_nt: TGTGCCAGCACCCCTTCAGGGGGCTACAATGAGCAGTTCTTC
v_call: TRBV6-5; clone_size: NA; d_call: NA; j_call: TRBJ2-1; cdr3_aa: CASRTLGEGEQFF; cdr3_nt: TGTGCCAGCAGGACCCTTGGAGAGGGTGAGCAGTTCTTC
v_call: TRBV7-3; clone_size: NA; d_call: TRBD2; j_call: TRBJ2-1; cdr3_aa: CASSFSPGLGDNEQFF; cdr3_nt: TGTGCCAGCAGCTTTTCCCCGGGACTAGGGGACAATGAGCAGTTCTTC
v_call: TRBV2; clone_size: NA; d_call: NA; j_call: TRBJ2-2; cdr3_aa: CASKQGSLWELFF; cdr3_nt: TGTGCCAGCAAACAGGGTTCGTTGTGGGAGCTGTTTTTT
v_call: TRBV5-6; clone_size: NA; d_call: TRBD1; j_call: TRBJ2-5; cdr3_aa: CASSLVRQGVGETQYF; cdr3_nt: TGTGCCAGCAGCTTGGTTCGGCAGGGGGTGGGAGAGACCCAGTACTTC
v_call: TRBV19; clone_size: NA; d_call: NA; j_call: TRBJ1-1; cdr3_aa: CASSIATRANTEAFF; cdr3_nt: TGTGCCAGTAGTATAGCGACAAGAGCGAACACTGAAGCTTTCTTT
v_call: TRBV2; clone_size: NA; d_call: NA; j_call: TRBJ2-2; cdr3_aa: CASSGFQEGGELFF; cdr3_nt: TGTGCCAGCAGTGGTTTCCAGGAAGGCGGGGAGCTGTTTTTT
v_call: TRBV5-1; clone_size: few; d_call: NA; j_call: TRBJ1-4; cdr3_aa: CASSLGPFGQIDEKLFF; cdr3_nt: TGCGCCAGCAGCTTGGGCCCCTTTGGACAGATTGACGAAAAACTGTTTTTT
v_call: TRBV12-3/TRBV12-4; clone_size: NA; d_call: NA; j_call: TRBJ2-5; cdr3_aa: CASSLLSQETQYF; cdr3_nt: TGTGCCAGCAGTTTATTGTCTCAAGAGACCCAGTACTTC
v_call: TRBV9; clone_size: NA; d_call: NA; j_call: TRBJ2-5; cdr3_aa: CASSVGVRGSKTQYF; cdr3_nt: TGTGCCAGCAGCGTAGGAGTTAGGGGCTCAAAGACCCAGTACTTC
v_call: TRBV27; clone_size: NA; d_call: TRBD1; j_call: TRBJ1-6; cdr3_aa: CASSRGGANSPLHF; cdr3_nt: TGTGCCAGCAGTCGAGGGGGCGCTAATTCACCCCTCCACTTT
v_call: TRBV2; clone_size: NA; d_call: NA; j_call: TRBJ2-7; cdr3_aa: CASTEGGRSYEQYF; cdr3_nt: TGTGCCAGCACCGAGGGGGGGCGCTCCTACGAGCAGTACTTC
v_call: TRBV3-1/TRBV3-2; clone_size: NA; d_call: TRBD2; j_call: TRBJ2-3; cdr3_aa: CASSQATGLAGRDTQYF; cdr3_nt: TGTGCCAGCAGCCAAGCAACAGGACTAGCGGGAAGGGATACGCAGTATTTT
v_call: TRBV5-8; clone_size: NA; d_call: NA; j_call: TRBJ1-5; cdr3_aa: CASSSGTSAGNQPQHF; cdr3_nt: TGTGCCAGCAGCTCGGGGACATCGGCCGGCAATCAGCCCCAGCATTTT
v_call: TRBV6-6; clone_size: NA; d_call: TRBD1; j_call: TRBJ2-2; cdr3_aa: CASRGGQMGGELFF; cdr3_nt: TGTGCCAGCAGAGGGGGACAGATGGGCGGGGAGCTGTTTTTT